The TCR beta chain under discussion was sequenced for a study of T-cell reconstitution after alpha-beta-depleted transplantation in children. The CDR3 totals 12 residues. Trimming took off 5 bases at V and 4 bases at J, with 9 bases between the two ends. Per germline, CDR1 ENHRY and CDR2 SYGVKD. This clonotype was counted ten times or more. What it binds is unknown. Preparation of the TCRbeta library used unique molecular identifiers. One entry per CDR3 protein results from TCRdb running MiXCR on the PCR reads. The profile shows fewer than 550,000 distinct CDR3 sequences, around 15% of them singletons. Study results and limitations: Day-60 TCRbeta diversity that was high in some patients was derived from surviving recipient T cells and thymic progenitors. T-cell counts and diversity at one year post-transplant came mainly from newly produced T cells. Roughly two months post-transplant, alpha-beta T cells reportedly originated from several hundred graft clones that had expanded.

The chain carries TRBV10-3 and TRBJ2-7, with D possibly being TRBD2 (5 bases). Here the sequenced sample was PBMCs, mostly from graft donor cells, taken 360 days after TCRalphabeta/CD19-depleted stem cell transplant. This receptor was identified in a boy under three years old who had a stem cell transplant for Wiskott-Aldrich syndrome, so the T cells may come from the graft donor. This CDR3 is CAISRGTYEQYF. The CDR3 DNA sequence: TGTGCCATCAGTCGGGGAACGTACGAGCAGTACTTC.